The rows below give T cell receptor beta chains drawn from one sample of a study of molecular identifiers for immune sequencing clone quantification. One entry per CDR3 protein results from TCRdb running MiXCR on the PCR reads. The sample holds around 100,000 distinct CDR3 sequences, around 33% seen once. The sequencing input was naive CD8+ T cells from blood, with Jurkat cell RNA spiked in. All receptors come from a human donor in good health. Some libraries in this study had Jurkat cell RNA spiked in. Both conserved end residues are trimmed from each CDR3. Fields, in order: V gene, J gene, CDR3 protein.

V: TRBV7-8
J: TRBJ2-2
CDR3: ASSLPGLAGTGELF

V: TRBV10-3
J: TRBJ2-3
CDR3: AISDGTQY

V: TRBV12-3/TRBV12-4
J: TRBJ2-1
CDR3: ASSLTSGGYNEQF

V: TRBV20-1
J: TRBJ1-2
CDR3: SAKVLRGGYT

V: TRBV7-6
J: TRBJ1-4
CDR3: ASSLSGHGSEKLF

V: TRBV7-8
J: TRBJ2-5
CDR3: ASTPGQKTQY

V: TRBV6-2/TRBV6-3
J: TRBJ2-1
CDR3: ASSYGLAVSNEQF

V: TRBV7-9
J: TRBJ2-5
CDR3: ASSPGPYY

V: TRBV7-9
J: TRBJ2-5
CDR3: ASSLEASRETQY

V: TRBV5-1
J: TRBJ2-7
CDR3: ASSLEQVYEQY

V: TRBV27
J: TRBJ2-3
CDR3: ASSSGQGPDTQY

V: TRBV12-3/TRBV12-4
J: TRBJ2-5
CDR3: ASSPWGVETQY

V: TRBV7-9
J: TRBJ2-3
CDR3: ASSFSGSPADTQY

V: TRBV11-2
J: TRBJ1-3
CDR3: ASSLYRGGLGNTIY

V: TRBV4-2
J: TRBJ1-5
CDR3: ASSQWVDGNQPQH

V: TRBV3-2
J: TRBJ2-7
CDR3: ASSQERAAKGYEQY

V: TRBV9
J: TRBJ2-3
CDR3: ASSAGWRGTSTDTQY

V: TRBV7-9
J: TRBJ2-5
CDR3: ASSLSWRGIQETQY

V: TRBV20-1
J: TRBJ2-7
CDR3: SARAPRLASYEQY

V: TRBV20-1
J: TRBJ2-7
CDR3: SAPTSGTYEQY

V: TRBV6-5
J: TRBJ2-5
CDR3: ASSYPAAGVIQTQY

V: TRBV7-2
J: TRBJ2-1
CDR3: ASSLGGRAHEQF

V: TRBV4-1
J: TRBJ2-5
CDR3: ASSTQTGFLETQY

V: TRBV7-3
J: TRBJ1-1
CDR3: ASSLDQGIDTEAF

V: TRBV19
J: TRBJ1-2
CDR3: ASRIAGYT

V: TRBV5-5
J: TRBJ2-7
CDR3: ASSRMGYEQY

V: TRBV28
J: TRBJ2-3
CDR3: ANSNTSGVTRGTDTQY

V: TRBV7-6
J: TRBJ2-3
CDR3: ASSLGQTSTDTQY

V: TRBV7-8
J: TRBJ2-5
CDR3: ASSREWRAGGKTQY

V: TRBV12-3/TRBV12-4
J: TRBJ2-5
CDR3: ASSHPLAEPQETQY

V: TRBV7-3
J: TRBJ1-1
CDR3: ASSLKGLLDCLMVGQAF

V: TRBV28
J: TRBJ1-1
CDR3: ASSFQGFATEAF